Listed here are 25 T cell receptor beta chains from one sample, sequenced in a study of blood T cell repertoires in COVID-19. Assay: immunoSEQ multiplex PCR; the TCRdb copy retains only in-frame clones and omits some. The sample records around 100,000 clones, just under 90% being singletons. Sequenced input: peripheral blood. These receptors originate from a human donor in a cohort sampled during active COVID-19.

This clone was recorded only once. The genes are TRBV3-1 (or the pseudogene TRBV3-2) and TRBJ1-5; 8 bases are shared with TRBD1. V lost 2 bases to trimming and J lost 6 bases; unmatched junction nucleotides: 3. The CDR3 totals 14 residues. CDR1 is LGHDT and CDR2 is YNNKEL in the germline V gene (reference sequence). The CDR3 nucleotides read TGTGCCAGCAGCCAAATGACAGGGGTTCAGCCCCAGCATTTT. As protein: CASSQMTGVQPQHF.

This rearrangement joins TRBV28 to TRBJ1-5, with no clear D. The CDR3 spans 13 residues. Trimming stripped 6 bases from V and 3 bases from J, with 9 bases between. CDR1 and CDR2 from the germline V gene are MDHEN and SYDVKM. The CDR3 protein is CASRGRINQPQHF. The CDR3 bases are TGTGCCAGCAGGGGGAGGATCAATCAGCCCCAGCATTTT.

The chain recombines TRBV18 with TRBJ2-3; TRBD2 matches 7 bases. The CDR3 runs 16 residues. From germline, CDR1 is KGHSH and CDR2 LQKENI. Trimming at V came to 2 bases and at J to 0 bases, leaving 5 bases not matched to a gene. The CDR3, as DNA: TGTGCCAGCTCACCATTTCAGCGGGGAAGCACAGATACGCAGTATTTT. Translating gives CASSPFQRGSTDTQYF.

The chain uses TRBV4-3 and TRBJ1-1; a possible D gene is TRBD1 (5 bases). CDR1 and CDR2 from the germline V gene are LGHNA and YSLEER. This CDR3 region has 16 residues. The V end was cut by 0 bases, the J end by 0 bases, with 11 bases between. The CDR3 nucleotides read TGCGCCAGCAGCCAAGATCTGGGGCATCTGAACACTGAAGCTTTCTTT. As protein: CASSQDLGHLNTEAFF.

DNA for the CDR3: TGTGCCAGCAGCTTAGGGGGCCGGGAAAAACTGTTTTTT. Translated, it gives CASSLGGREKLFF. The gene calls are TRBV7-9 and TRBJ1-4; D may be TRBD1 (5 bases). This CDR3 region has 13 residues. CDR1 is SEHNR, CDR2 FQNEAQ, per germline (reference sequence). V lost 1 base to trimming and J lost 8 bases, with 8 bases between them.

The V and J genes are TRBV7-9 and TRBJ2-1, with D uncertain. In germline, CDR1 is SEHNR, CDR2 FQNEAQ (reference sequence). Trimming shortened V by 5 bases and J by 8 bases, and 10 bases separated the two germline ends. The CDR3 is made up of 12 amino acids. In DNA, the CDR3 is TGTGCCAGCAGCCCTCCCCTACATGAGCAGTTCTTC. Protein: CASSPPLHEQFF.

The V and J genes are TRBV27 and TRBJ1-1, with 9 bases fitting TRBD1. This CDR3 has 15 residues. Germline V gene sequence: CDR1 MNHEY, CDR2 SMNVEV (reference sequence). V shed 8 bases, J shed 6 bases, and the junction held 13 bases outside the gene matches. In DNA, the CDR3 is TGTGCCAGCCAACCCGGGACAGGGATGATGGCTGAAGCTTTCTTT. Translation: CASQPGTGMMAEAFF.

The chain carries TRBV4-1 and TRBJ2-3; TRBD2 matches at 15 bases. V dropped 0 bases and J dropped 5; count of bases not matched to a gene: 9. CDR1 and CDR2 (germline): MGHRA, YSYEKL. The CDR3 covers 19 residues. CDR3 coding DNA: TGCGCCAGCAGCCAAGAGGGGACTAGCGGGGGGTGGGTTAGAGATACGCAGTATTTT. This sequence encodes CASSQEGTSGGWVRDTQYF.

The rearrangement links TRBV6-5 to TRBJ2-7; 8 bases align to TRBD1. Germline assignment: CDR1 MNHEY and CDR2 SVGAGI. With 3 bases clipped from V and 2 bases from J, the junction kept 6 bases outside the gene matches. The CDR3 consists of 15 residues. This CDR3 reads CASSYGQGATYEQYF. The CDR3 region has the DNA TGTGCCAGCAGTTATGGACAGGGCGCCACCTACGAGCAGTACTTC.

The chain has TRBV19 and TRBJ2-1, with TRBD2 identical over 10 bases. The CDR3 runs 15 residues. The ends lost 5 bases at V and 4 bases at J; junction bases unmatched: 5. CDR1 is LNHDA, CDR2 SQIVND, per germline (reference sequence). CDR3 nucleotides: TGTGCCAGTAGTCCTTGGACTAGCGGATACAATGAGCAGTTCTTC. Translated, it gives CASSPWTSGYNEQFF.

The chain joins TRBV6-5 to TRBJ1-1, with TRBD1 matching 9 bases. The CDR3 is 15 residues long. Germline CDR1 reads MNHEY; CDR2 reads SVGAGI. With 0 bases clipped from V and 4 bases from J, the junction kept 3 bases outside the gene matches. CDR3 sequence reads: CASSYSRQGGTEAFF. The CDR3 DNA reads TGTGCCAGCAGTTACTCCAGACAGGGGGGCACTGAAGCTTTCTTT.

V usage is TRBV12-5 and J usage is TRBJ2-1, with 13 bases lining up with TRBD2. The V and J ends lost 2 bases and 4 bases, in that order; junction bases with no gene match: 11. The germline CDR1 and CDR2 sequences are LGHNT and FRNRAP. The CDR3 contains 19 residues. The CDR3 nucleotides read TGTGCTAGTGGTTTGATCCTAAACCGGACTAGCGGGAGATACAATGAGCAGTTCTTC. It is translated as CASGLILNRTSGRYNEQFF.

The rearrangement joins TRBV6-1 to TRBJ1-1, with TRBD1 as a possible D gene (6 bases). The ends were cut back, 1 base at V and 3 bases at J, with 12 bases in the middle. CDR1 is MNHNS and CDR2 is SASEGT in the germline V gene. CDR3 length: 15 amino acids. CDR3 bases: TGTGCCAGCAGTGAAGAGGGGGGGTTTTACACTGAAGCTTTCTTT. Translation gives CASSEEGGFYTEAFF.

The sample holds one count of this clone. The CDR3 is CASSQPIGELFF. As DNA, the CDR3 is TGTGCCAGCAGCCAACCTATCGGGGAGCTGTTTTTT. V and J are TRBV3-1 (or the pseudogene TRBV3-2) and TRBJ2-2; D unresolved. CDR3 length: 12 amino acids. Germline CDR1 LGHDT, CDR2 YNNKEL (reference sequence). Trimming took off 2 bases at V and 7 bases at J, with 5 bases between the two ends.

The rearrangement links TRBV19 to TRBJ2-2; D not certain. This CDR3 contains 12 residues. Germline CDR1 LNHDA, CDR2 SQIVND (reference sequence). V shed 3 bases and J shed 7 bases, with 6 bases lying between them. CDR3 in amino acids: CASSMYLGELFF. The CDR3 nucleotides are TGTGCCAGTAGTATGTATCTCGGGGAGCTGTTTTTT.

This clone has a single count. The chain joins TRBV3-1 (or the pseudogene TRBV3-2) to TRBJ2-1; weak D call: TRBD2 (5 bases). CDR1 LGHDT and CDR2 YNNKEL come from the germline V gene (reference sequence). The CDR3 consists of 15 residues. Trimming removed 4 bases at V and 9 bases at J, with 19 bases between. The CDR3 here is CASSLDRIVRGEQFF. As DNA, the CDR3 is TGTGCCAGCAGCCTAGACCGTATAGTACGGGGTGAGCAGTTCTTC.

This clone showed up just once. The rearrangement links TRBV7-8 to TRBJ2-1; tentative D call: TRBD2 (7 bases). The CDR3 is 17 residues long. In germline, CDR1 is SGHVS, CDR2 FQNEAQ. Trimming removed 2 bases from V and 3 bases from J, with 17 bases in between. The CDR3 bases are TGTGCCAGCAGCTTACCGCTGAGGGGGGGTGGCTACAATGAGCAGTTCTTC. Its translation is CASSLPLRGGGYNEQFF.

J is TRBJ2-7 and V is TRBV5-1; 7 bases are a match to TRBD1. Trimming removed 4 bases from V and 1 base from J; junction bases left unmatched: 8. From germline, CDR1 is SGHRS and CDR2 YFSETQ. This CDR3 comprises 15 residues. The CDR3 sequence is CASSTGTARSYEQYF. The DNA of the CDR3 is TGCGCCAGCAGCACGGGGACAGCGAGATCCTACGAGCAGTACTTC.

Only a few counts were recorded for this clone. This chain's CDR3 is CASSPITGTDKAFF. CDR3 in DNA: TGTGCCAGCAGCCCAATCACCGGGACAGATAAAGCTTTCTTT. The chain recombines TRBV7-9 with TRBJ1-1; 7 bases align to TRBD1. The CDR3 is 14 residues long. The germline V gene has CDR1 SEHNR and CDR2 FQNEAQ (reference sequence). Losses at the gene ends were 5 bases for V and 9 bases for J; bases not matched to a gene: 12.

The chain carries TRBV30 and TRBJ2-7, with 11 positions matching TRBD2. V shed 5 bases and J 10 bases; nucleotides not matched to a gene: 10. Germline V lookup: CDR1 GTSNPN, CDR2 SVGIG (reference sequence). This CDR3 spans 13 amino acids. CDR3 DNA sequence: TGTGCCTGGGAAACAGGGACTAGCGGAATCCAGTACTTC. This translates into CAWETGTSGIQYF.

This chain connects TRBV9 to TRBJ2-5; D gene uncertain. Germline CDR1 reads SGDLS; CDR2 reads YYNGEE. Trimming removed 3 bases from V and 4 bases from J, with 10 bases in between. The CDR3 contains 13 residues. The CDR3 region is CASSGISGETQYF. The DNA for the CDR3 is TGTGCCAGCAGCGGCATTTCGGGAGAGACCCAGTACTTC.

In this sample, this clone turned up a few times. The chain recombines TRBV19 with TRBJ1-1; 7 bases map to TRBD1. The CDR3 consists of 13 residues. Germline CDR1 is LNHDA and CDR2 is SQIVND (reference sequence). Trimming removed 6 bases from V and 6 bases from J; junction bases left unmatched: 7. DNA of the CDR3: TGTGCCAGTAGGGAACAGGGGACATCTGAAGCTTTCTTT. Translation: CASREQGTSEAFF.

This clone was seen just once. This chain uses TRBV11-3 with TRBJ2-3; 13 bases fit TRBD2. Germline V gene sequence: CDR1 SGHNT, CDR2 YENEEA. The junction had 10 bases not matched to a gene; V was cut back by 5 bases and J by 2 bases. The length of the CDR3 is 18 residues. CDR3 amino acids: CASSTGTSGNFVTDTQYF. DNA of the CDR3: TGTGCCAGCAGCACCGGGACTAGCGGGAATTTTGTCACAGATACGCAGTATTTT. Supplemented by reference TRBV11-3 and TRBJ2-3, the full variable domain reads EAGVVQSPRYKIIEKKQPVAFWCNPISGHNTLYWYLQNLGQGPELLIRYENEEAVDDSQLPKDRFSAERLKGVDSTLKIQPAELGDSAVYLCASSTGTSGNFVTDTQYFGPGTRLTVL.

The chain employs TRBV5-6 and TRBJ1-5, with 8 nucleotides matching TRBD1. J was trimmed by 6 bases and V by 0 bases; bases with no gene match: 5. Germline values: CDR1 SGHDT, CDR2 YYEEEE. This CDR3 comprises 15 residues. CDR3: CASSLAGGPSQPQHF. The CDR3 DNA reads as TGTGCCAGCAGCTTGGCAGGGGGCCCCTCTCAGCCCCAGCATTTT.

The chain uses TRBV27 and TRBJ1-5, with D possibly being TRBD1 (5 bases). The CDR3 extends over 17 amino acids. Germline CDR1 is MNHEY and CDR2 is SMNVEV (reference sequence). Deletions cut 5 bases from V and 0 bases from J, with 17 bases between. The chain's CDR3 is CASSTLDTSDSNQPQHF. The CDR3 bases are TGTGCCAGCAGTACCTTGGACACGTCAGATAGCAATCAGCCCCAGCATTTT.